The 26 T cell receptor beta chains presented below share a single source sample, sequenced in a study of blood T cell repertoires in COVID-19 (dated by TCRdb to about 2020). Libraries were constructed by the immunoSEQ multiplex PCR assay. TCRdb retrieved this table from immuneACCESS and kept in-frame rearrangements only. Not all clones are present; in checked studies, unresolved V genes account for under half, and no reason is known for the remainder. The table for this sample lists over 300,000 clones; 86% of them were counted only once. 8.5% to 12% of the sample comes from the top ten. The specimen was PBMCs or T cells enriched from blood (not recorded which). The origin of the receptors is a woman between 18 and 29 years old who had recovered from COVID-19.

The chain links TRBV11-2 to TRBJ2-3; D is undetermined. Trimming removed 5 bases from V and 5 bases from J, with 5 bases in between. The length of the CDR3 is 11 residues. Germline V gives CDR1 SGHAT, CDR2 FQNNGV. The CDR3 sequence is CASSIRDTQYF. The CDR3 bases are TGTGCCAGCAGCATCAGAGATACGCAGTATTTT.

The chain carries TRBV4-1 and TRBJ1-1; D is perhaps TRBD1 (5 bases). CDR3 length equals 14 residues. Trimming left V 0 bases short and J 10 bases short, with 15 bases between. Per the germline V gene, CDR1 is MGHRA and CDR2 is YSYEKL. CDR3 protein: CASSQDRTSSGAFF. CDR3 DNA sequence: TGCGCCAGCAGCCAAGACAGGACATCCTCCGGAGCTTTCTTT.

CDR3 coding DNA: TGTGCCAGCAGCCGCCGGGACATCAACACCGGGGAGCTGTTTTTT. Amino acids: CASSRRDINTGELFF. The chain has TRBV3-1 (or the pseudogene TRBV3-2) and TRBJ2-2, with a tentative D call TRBD1 (6 bases). The germline V gene encodes CDR1 LGHDT and CDR2 YNNKEL (reference sequence). This CDR3 contains 15 residues. Trimming pared 4 bases from V and 2 bases from J, leaving 11 bases between.

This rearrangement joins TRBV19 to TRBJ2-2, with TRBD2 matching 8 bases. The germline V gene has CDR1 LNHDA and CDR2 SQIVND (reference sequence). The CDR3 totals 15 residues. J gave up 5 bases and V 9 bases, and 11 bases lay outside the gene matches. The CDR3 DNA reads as TGTGCCAGCCAACGGGGGGGCGGTAGAACCGGGGAGCTGTTTTTT. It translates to CASQRGGGRTGELFF.

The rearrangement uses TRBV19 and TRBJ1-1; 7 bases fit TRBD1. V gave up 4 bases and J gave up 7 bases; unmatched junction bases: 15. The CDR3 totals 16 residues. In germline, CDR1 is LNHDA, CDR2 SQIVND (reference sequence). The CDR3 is CASSRRMTGNFGEAFF. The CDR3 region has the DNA TGTGCCAGTAGTAGACGAATGACAGGGAATTTCGGTGAAGCTTTCTTT.

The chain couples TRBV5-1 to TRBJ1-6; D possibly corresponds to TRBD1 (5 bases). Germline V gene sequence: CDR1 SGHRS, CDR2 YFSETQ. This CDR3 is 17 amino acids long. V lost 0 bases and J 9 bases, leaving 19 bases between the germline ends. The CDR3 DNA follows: TGCGCCAGCAGCTTGGGCCACCGGGACTTCACGGTTTCACCCCTCCACTTT. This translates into CASSLGHRDFTVSPLHF. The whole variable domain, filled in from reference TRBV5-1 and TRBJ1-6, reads KAGVTQTPRYLIKTRGQQVTLSCSPISGHRSVSWYQQTPGQGLQFLFEYFSETQRNKGNFPGRFSGRQFSNSRSEMNVSTLELGDSALYLCASSLGHRDFTVSPLHFGNGTRLTVT.

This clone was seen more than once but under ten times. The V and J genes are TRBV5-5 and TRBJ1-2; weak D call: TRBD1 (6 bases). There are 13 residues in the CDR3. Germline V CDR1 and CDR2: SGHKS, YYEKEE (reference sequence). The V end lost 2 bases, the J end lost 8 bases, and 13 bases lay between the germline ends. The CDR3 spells CASSFRQAEGYTF. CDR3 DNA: TGTGCCAGCAGCTTCCGACAGGCAGAGGGCTACACCTTC. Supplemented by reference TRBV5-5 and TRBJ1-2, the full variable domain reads DAGVTQSPTHLIKTRGQQVTLRCSPISGHKSVSWYQQVLGQGPQFIFQYYEKEERGRGNFPDRFSARQFPNYSSELNVNALLLGDSALYLCASSFRQAEGYTFGSGTRLTVV.

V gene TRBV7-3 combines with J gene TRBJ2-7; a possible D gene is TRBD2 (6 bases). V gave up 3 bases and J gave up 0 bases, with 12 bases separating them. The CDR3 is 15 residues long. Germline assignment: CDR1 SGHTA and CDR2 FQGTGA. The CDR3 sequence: CASSFLPGVSYEQYF. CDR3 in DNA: TGTGCCAGCAGCTTTCTTCCGGGAGTCTCCTACGAGCAGTACTTC. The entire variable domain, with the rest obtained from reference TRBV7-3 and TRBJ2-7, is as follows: GAGVSQTPSNKVTEKGKYVELRCDPISGHTALYWYRQSLGQGPEFLIYFQGTGAADDSGLPNDRFFAVRPEGSVSTLKIQRTERGDSAVYLCASSFLPGVSYEQYFGPGTRLTVT.

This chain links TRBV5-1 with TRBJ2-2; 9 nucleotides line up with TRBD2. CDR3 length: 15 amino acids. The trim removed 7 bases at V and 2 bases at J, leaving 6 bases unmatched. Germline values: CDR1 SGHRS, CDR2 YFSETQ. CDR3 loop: CASRSGGLNTGELFF. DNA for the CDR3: TGCGCCAGCCGAAGCGGGGGGCTCAACACCGGGGAGCTGTTTTTT.

The CDR3 DNA reads TGTGCCAGCAGCCCTAGATTCGGGGACAGCTACGAGCAGTACTTC. This codes for CASSPRFGDSYEQYF. The V gene is TRBV11-2, the J gene TRBJ2-7; 7 positions agree with TRBD1. The CDR3 extends over 15 amino acids. Germline V gene lookup returns CDR1 SGHAT and CDR2 FQNNGV. Trimming at V came to 5 bases and at J to 3 bases, leaving 10 bases not matched to a gene.

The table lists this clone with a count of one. CDR3 DNA sequence: TGTGCCAGCAGTTTGTTAAATCCCCACGAGCAGTACTTC. Its translation: CASSLLNPHEQYF. The chain carries TRBV27 and TRBJ2-7; D is uncertain. Germline loops: CDR1 MNHEY, CDR2 SMNVEV (reference sequence). V lost 3 bases to trimming and J lost 5 bases, with 11 bases between them. The CDR3 length is 13 residues.

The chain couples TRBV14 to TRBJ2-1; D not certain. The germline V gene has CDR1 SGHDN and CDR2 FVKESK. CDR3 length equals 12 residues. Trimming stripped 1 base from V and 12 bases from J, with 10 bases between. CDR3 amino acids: CASSQGPQVQFF. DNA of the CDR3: TGTGCCAGCAGCCAAGGGCCGCAGGTGCAGTTCTTC.

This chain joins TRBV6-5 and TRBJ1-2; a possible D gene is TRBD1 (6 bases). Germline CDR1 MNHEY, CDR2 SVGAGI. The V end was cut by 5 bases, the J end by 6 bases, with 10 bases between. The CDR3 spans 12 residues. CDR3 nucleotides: TGTGCCAGCAGTCCCTCAGGGGATGGCTACACCTTC. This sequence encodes CASSPSGDGYTF.

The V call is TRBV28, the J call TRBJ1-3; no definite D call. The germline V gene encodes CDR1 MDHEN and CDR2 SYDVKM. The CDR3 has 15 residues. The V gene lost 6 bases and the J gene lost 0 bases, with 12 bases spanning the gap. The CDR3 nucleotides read TGTGCCAGCAGGGAGAGGGCAGACTCTGGAAACACCATATATTTT. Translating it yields CASRERADSGNTIYF.

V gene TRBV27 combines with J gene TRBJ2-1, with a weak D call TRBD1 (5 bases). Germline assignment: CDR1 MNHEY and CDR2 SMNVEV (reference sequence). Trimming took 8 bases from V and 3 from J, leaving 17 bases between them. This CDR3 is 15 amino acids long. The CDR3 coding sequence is TGTGCCAGCTCTTTGGAAGGGGAAAGCTACAATGAGCAGTTCTTC. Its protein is CASSLEGESYNEQFF.

Here the CDR3 reads CASSPQGGGNYGYTF. CDR3 in DNA: TGTGCCAGCAGTCCACAGGGTGGAGGCAACTATGGCTACACCTTC. The rearrangement uses TRBV27 and TRBJ1-2; possibly TRBD1 for D (6 bases). Trimming shortened V by 5 bases and J by 2 bases, and 15 bases separated the two germline ends. Germline loops: CDR1 MNHEY, CDR2 SMNVEV (reference sequence). The CDR3 loop spans 15 amino acids.

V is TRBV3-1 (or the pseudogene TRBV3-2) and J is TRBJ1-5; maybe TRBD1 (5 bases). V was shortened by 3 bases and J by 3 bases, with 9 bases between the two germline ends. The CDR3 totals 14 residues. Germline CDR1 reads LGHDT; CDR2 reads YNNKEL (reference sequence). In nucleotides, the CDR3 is TGTGCCAGCAGCCAGGGGCAGTCCAATCAGCCCCAGCATTTT. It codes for CASSQGQSNQPQHF.

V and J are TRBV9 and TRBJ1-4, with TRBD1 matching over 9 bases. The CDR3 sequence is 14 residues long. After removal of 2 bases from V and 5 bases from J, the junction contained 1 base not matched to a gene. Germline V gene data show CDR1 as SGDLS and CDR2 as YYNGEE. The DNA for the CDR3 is TGTGCCAGCAGCGTCGGGACAGGGAATGAAAAACTGTTTTTT. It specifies CASSVGTGNEKLFF. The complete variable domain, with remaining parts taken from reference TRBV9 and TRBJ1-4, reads DSGVTQTPKHLITATGQRVTLRCSPRSGDLSVYWYQQSLDQGLQFLIQYYNGEERAKGNILERFSAQQFPDLHSELNLSSLELGDSALYFCASSVGTGNEKLFFGSGTQLSVL.

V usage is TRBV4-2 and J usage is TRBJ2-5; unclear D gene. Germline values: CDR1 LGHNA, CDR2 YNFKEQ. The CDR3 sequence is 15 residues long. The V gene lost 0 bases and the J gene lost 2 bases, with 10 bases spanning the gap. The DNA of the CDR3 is TGTGCCAGCAGCCAAGATACGACTGTACAAGAGACCCAGTACTTC. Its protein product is CASSQDTTVQETQYF.

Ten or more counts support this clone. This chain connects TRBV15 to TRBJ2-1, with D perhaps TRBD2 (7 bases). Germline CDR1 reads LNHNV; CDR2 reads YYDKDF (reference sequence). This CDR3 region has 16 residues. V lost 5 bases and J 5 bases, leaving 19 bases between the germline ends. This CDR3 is CATSGEPGGHNNEQFF. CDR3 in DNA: TGTGCCACCAGCGGCGAGCCGGGGGGACATAACAATGAGCAGTTCTTC.

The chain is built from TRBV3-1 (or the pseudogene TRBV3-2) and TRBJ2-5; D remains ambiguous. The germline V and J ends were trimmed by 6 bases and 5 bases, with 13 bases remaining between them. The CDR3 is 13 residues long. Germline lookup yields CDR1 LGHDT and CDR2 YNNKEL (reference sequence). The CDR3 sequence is CASSPGPSETQYF. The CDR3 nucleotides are TGTGCCAGCAGTCCCGGTCCGTCGGAGACCCAGTACTTC.

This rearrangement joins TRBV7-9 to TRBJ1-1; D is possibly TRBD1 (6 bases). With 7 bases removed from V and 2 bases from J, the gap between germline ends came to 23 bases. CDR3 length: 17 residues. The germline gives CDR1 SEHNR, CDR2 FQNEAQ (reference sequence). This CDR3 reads CASTPASTGIVNTEAFF. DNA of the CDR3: TGTGCCAGCACCCCGGCCTCCACAGGGATAGTAAACACTGAAGCTTTCTTT.

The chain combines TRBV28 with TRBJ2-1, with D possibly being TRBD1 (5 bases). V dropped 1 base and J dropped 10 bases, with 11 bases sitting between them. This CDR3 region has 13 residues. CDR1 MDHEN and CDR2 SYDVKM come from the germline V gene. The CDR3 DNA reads TGTGCCAGCAGTTTATCAGGGCGACGAGAGCAGTTCTTC. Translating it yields CASSLSGRREQFF.

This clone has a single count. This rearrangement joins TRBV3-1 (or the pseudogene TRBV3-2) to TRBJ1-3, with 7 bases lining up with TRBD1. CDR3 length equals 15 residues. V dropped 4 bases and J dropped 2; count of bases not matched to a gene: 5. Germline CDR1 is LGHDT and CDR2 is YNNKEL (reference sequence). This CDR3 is CASSRGTVAGNTIYF. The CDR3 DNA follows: TGTGCCAGCAGCCGCGGGACAGTCGCTGGAAACACCATATATTTT.

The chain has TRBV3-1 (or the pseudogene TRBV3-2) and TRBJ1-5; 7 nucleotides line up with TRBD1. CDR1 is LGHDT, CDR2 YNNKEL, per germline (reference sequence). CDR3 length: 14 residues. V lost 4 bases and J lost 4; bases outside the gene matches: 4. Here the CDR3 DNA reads TGTGCCAGCAGCCTCGGGACAGTAAATCAGCCCCAGCATTTT. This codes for CASSLGTVNQPQHF.

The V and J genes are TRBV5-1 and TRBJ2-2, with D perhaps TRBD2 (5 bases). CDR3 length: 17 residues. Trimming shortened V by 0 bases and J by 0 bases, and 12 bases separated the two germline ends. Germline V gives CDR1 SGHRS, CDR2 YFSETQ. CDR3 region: CASSLDGGLANTGELFF. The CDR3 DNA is TGCGCCAGCAGCTTGGATGGCGGACTCGCGAACACCGGGGAGCTGTTTTTT.